Listed below are T cell receptor beta chains from one sample, sequenced in a study of low-dose radiotherapy and immunotherapy resistance in tumors. One entry per CDR3 protein results from TCRdb running MiXCR on the reads. This table holds 70,000 to 95,000 distinct CDR3 sequences, over 15% found once. The sample in question was PBMCs, obtained before treatment. The receptors here all came from a male donor with prostate cancer. CDR3s include the opening cysteine and the closing phenylalanine or tryptophan. The D gene is left open where the match is weak. Only part of the rows carry a size: once, few, many, or a class if the clone is expanded.

>NA|TRBJ2-7|many|TRBV12-5
TGTGCTAGTGGTTTTCGTCCGCAGTACTTC
CASGFRPQYF
>TRBD1|TRBJ2-5|many|TRBV5-4
TGTGCCAGCAGCCGGGACAGGGAAGAGACCCAGTACTTC
CASSRDREETQYF
>TRBD1|TRBJ2-7|many|TRBV2
TGTGCCAGCAAAGGGTCAGAGGGGGCGGCTGCCTACGAGCAGTACTTC
CASKGSEGAAAYEQYF
>NA|TRBJ2-1|NA|TRBV6-2/TRBV6-3
TGTGCCAGCAGGCCAGCAGACAGGGAGGGGCAGTTCTTC
CASRPADREGQFF
>NA|TRBJ2-5|few|TRBV2
TGTGCCAGCACGGACTTTCAAGAGACCCAGTACTTC
CASTDFQETQYF
>TRBD2|TRBJ2-1|many|TRBV7-9
TGTGCCAGCAGCTTCGGGGGGGATGAGCAGTTCTTC
CASSFGGDEQFF
>NA|TRBJ2-1|many|TRBV21-1
TGTGCCAGCGGGAGGGAACTAGAGGGGCTTGGGATTTCCTACAATGAGCAGTTCTTC
CASGRELEGLGISYNEQFF
>TRBD2|TRBJ2-7|many|TRBV3-1
TGTGCCACTCAAGCGGGGGTCGAGCAGTACTTC
CATQAGVEQYF
>NA|TRBJ1-1|many|TRBV9
TGTGCCAGCAGCCCGTTTGTCGCTGAAGCTTTCTTT
CASSPFVAEAFF
>NA|TRBJ2-2|NA|TRBV4-1
TGCGCCAGCAGCCACCCGACTAGTAGGCCCGCGGGCACCGGGGAGCTGTTTTTT
CASSHPTSRPAGTGELFF
>NA|TRBJ2-1|NA|TRBV5-1
TGCGCCAGCAGGAACGGCAACAGGGCGCACAATGAGCAGTTCTTC
CASRNGNRAHNEQFF
>NA|TRBJ2-3|many|TRBV6-2/TRBV6-3
TGTGCCAGCAGTCGTATAAATCCCACAGATACGCAGTATTTT
CASSRINPTDTQYF
>NA|TRBJ1-6|NA|TRBV6-6
TGTGCCAGCAATCTAGGGAATTCAAATTCACCCCTCCACTTT
CASNLGNSNSPLHF
>NA|TRBJ1-5|many|TRBV6-6
TGTGCCAGCAGTTCTGGGGGCGGACCTCTGGGCAATCAGCCCCAGCATTTT
CASSSGGGPLGNQPQHF
>NA|TRBJ2-7|many|TRBV5-8
TGTGCCAGCAGCTTCGGATCGACCGGCCTAAGAGGGGAGCAGTACTTC
CASSFGSTGLRGEQYF
>NA|TRBJ2-2|many|TRBV4-1
TGCGCCAGCAGCCCCTATGTAGGGGGGGAGCTGTTTTTT
CASSPYVGGELFF
>NA|TRBJ1-3|many|TRBV6-2/TRBV6-3
TGTGCCAGCAGTTACAGTTTGGGGCCTGGAAACACCATATATTTT
CASSYSLGPGNTIYF
>TRBD1|TRBJ2-7|many|TRBV4-1
TGCGCCAGCAGCCAAGATCTATTAGGAGGACAGGGGGCTTCCTACGAGCAGTACTTC
CASSQDLLGGQGASYEQYF
>TRBD1|TRBJ2-4|many|TRBV5-4
TGTGCCAGCAGCTTGGCCGGAAGGGACAGAGACATTCAGTACTTC
CASSLAGRDRDIQYF
>NA|TRBJ2-5|many|TRBV5-1
TGCGCCAGCAGCTCGCAGTCGCAAGAGACCCAGTACTTC
CASSSQSQETQYF
>TRBD2|TRBJ2-1|NA|TRBV5-5
TGTACCAGCAGCTTGTTTTTGACTAGCGGGGGGGAGGGTGAGCGGTTCTTC
CTSSLFLTSGGEGERFF
>TRBD2|TRBJ2-3|many|TRBV20-1
TGCAGTTCCCAGACTAGCGGGGACACAGATACGCAGTATTTT
CSSQTSGDTDTQYF
>TRBD2|TRBJ2-3|NA|TRBV5-4
TGTGCCAGCAGCGCCGCGGGGGGCGGGCGAGATACGCAGTATTTT
CASSAAGGGRDTQYF
>NA|TRBJ1-5|many|TRBV7-2
TGTGCCAGCAGTGCCAGCGGGGGCTGGGGTCAGCCCCAGCATTTT
CASSASGGWGQPQHF
>TRBD2|TRBJ2-7|many|TRBV7-8
TGTGCCAGCAGCCCGAGCGGTGGACTAGCGGTCTACGAGCAGTACTTC
CASSPSGGLAVYEQYF
>NA|TRBJ2-1|many|TRBV6-1
TGTGCCAGCAGTGAAGATTATGGTGAAAATGAGCAGTTCTTC
CASSEDYGENEQFF
>NA|TRBJ1-2|many|TRBV19
TGTGCCAGTAGCTCTACAGGGTCCTATGGCTACACCTTC
CASSSTGSYGYTF
>NA|TRBJ1-1|many|TRBV21-1
TGTGCCAGCAGCAGCGGGACACCCAACACTGAAGCTTTCTTT
CASSSGTPNTEAFF
>NA|TRBJ2-2|many|TRBV9
TGTGCCAGCAGCGTAGTTTCAGGGACCGGGGAGCTGTTTTTT
CASSVVSGTGELFF
>NA|TRBJ2-5|many|TRBV7-3
TGTGCCAGCAGCTTGAAAGAGACCCAGTACTTC
CASSLKETQYF
>NA|TRBJ2-2|NA|TRBV2
TGTGCCAGCAGTGGGGGCACCGGGGAGCTGTTTTTT
CASSGGTGELFF
>NA|TRBJ1-6|few|TRBV5-1
TGCGCCAGCAGCTTGGCCCTGGGGGCGAGGAATTCACCCCTCCACTTT
CASSLALGARNSPLHF
>NA|TRBJ2-7|NA|TRBV5-5
TGTGCCAGCAGCTTGTCCGTGGGGGCCTACGAGCAGTACTTC
CASSLSVGAYEQYF
>NA|TRBJ2-5|NA|TRBV9
TGTGCCAGCAGCGTAGGACAGCGGGCTTGGTCAGAGACCCAGTACTTC
CASSVGQRAWSETQYF
>NA|TRBJ2-3|many|TRBV29-1
TGCAGCTCCCAAGGGGGAGGGACAGATACGCAGTATTTT
CSSQGGGTDTQYF
>NA|TRBJ2-5|many|TRBV4-3
TGCGCCAGCAGCCTCTCTCTCCGGGACGGTAGGGAGACCCAGTACTTC
CASSLSLRDGRETQYF
>TRBD1|TRBJ1-1|many|TRBV2
TGTGCCAGCAGTGCAGGGGGGACGGGGAACACTGAAGCTTTCTTT
CASSAGGTGNTEAFF
>TRBD2|TRBJ2-7|many|TRBV2
TGTGCCACCACAAATGATGGACTAGCGGGAGACGAGCAGTACTTC
CATTNDGLAGDEQYF
>NA|TRBJ1-6|NA|TRBV6-2/TRBV6-3
TGTGCCAGCAGCCCAAGAACCCCCGGTCCTAATTCACCCCTCCACTTT
CASSPRTPGPNSPLHF
>NA|TRBJ2-3|many|TRBV7-9
TGTGCCAGCAGCTTGTGGGCGAGCCCCACAGATACGCAGTATTTT
CASSLWASPTDTQYF
>NA|TRBJ2-1|many|TRBV20-1
TGCAGTGCTAGTTCTTTTGTCGGCTCCTCCTACAATGAGCAGTTCTTC
CSASSFVGSSYNEQFF
>NA|TRBJ2-1|NA|TRBV6-1
TGTGCCAGTGTGCTCCTGGTCGGCAATGAGCTCTTC
CASVLLVGNELF
>NA|TRBJ1-5|NA|TRBV6-2/TRBV6-3
TGTGCCAGCAGTTACGAGGGTTACAATCAGCCCCAGCATTTT
CASSYEGYNQPQHF
>TRBD1|TRBJ1-6|many|TRBV7-2
TGTGCCATCCACTCCCGGGACAGCTTCAATTCACCCCTCCACTTT
CAIHSRDSFNSPLHF
>NA|TRBJ2-7|few|TRBV5-1
TGCGCCAGCAGCTTGGCCATTCACGCAACCTACGAGCAGTACTTC
CASSLAIHATYEQYF
>NA|TRBJ2-5|many|TRBV4-1
TGCGCCAGCAGCCACGCGGAGGAGGGGGCGCAAGAGACCCAGTACTTC
CASSHAEEGAQETQYF
>TRBD2|TRBJ2-2|many|TRBV2
TGTGCCAGCAGGGGAGCGGGGGGGTACACCGGGGAGCTGTTTTTT
CASRGAGGYTGELFF
>TRBD1|TRBJ1-5|many|TRBV7-8
TGTGCCAGCAGCTCCGGACAGGTTAGTCAGCCCCAGCATTTT
CASSSGQVSQPQHF
>NA|TRBJ2-5|many|TRBV4-2
TGTGCCAGCAGCCAATATGGCGATCAAGAGACCCAGTACTTC
CASSQYGDQETQYF
>NA|TRBJ2-2|NA|TRBV3-1
TGTGCCAGCAGCCTGCAGACAGGGACTAACACCGGGGAGCTGTTTTTT
CASSLQTGTNTGELFF
>TRBD1|TRBJ2-1|few|TRBV18
TGTGCCAGCTCACCACCGTTTGGGGGACAGAACAATGAGCAGTTCTTC
CASSPPFGGQNNEQFF
>NA|TRBJ1-3|many|TRBV4-1
TGCGCCAGCGGTACCTGGAGCTCTGGAAACACCATATATTTT
CASGTWSSGNTIYF
>TRBD2|TRBJ2-1|many|TRBV12-3/TRBV12-4
TGTGCCAGCACGCTTGGCGGCGGGGGGGCCAACTACAATGAGCAGTTCTTC
CASTLGGGGANYNEQFF